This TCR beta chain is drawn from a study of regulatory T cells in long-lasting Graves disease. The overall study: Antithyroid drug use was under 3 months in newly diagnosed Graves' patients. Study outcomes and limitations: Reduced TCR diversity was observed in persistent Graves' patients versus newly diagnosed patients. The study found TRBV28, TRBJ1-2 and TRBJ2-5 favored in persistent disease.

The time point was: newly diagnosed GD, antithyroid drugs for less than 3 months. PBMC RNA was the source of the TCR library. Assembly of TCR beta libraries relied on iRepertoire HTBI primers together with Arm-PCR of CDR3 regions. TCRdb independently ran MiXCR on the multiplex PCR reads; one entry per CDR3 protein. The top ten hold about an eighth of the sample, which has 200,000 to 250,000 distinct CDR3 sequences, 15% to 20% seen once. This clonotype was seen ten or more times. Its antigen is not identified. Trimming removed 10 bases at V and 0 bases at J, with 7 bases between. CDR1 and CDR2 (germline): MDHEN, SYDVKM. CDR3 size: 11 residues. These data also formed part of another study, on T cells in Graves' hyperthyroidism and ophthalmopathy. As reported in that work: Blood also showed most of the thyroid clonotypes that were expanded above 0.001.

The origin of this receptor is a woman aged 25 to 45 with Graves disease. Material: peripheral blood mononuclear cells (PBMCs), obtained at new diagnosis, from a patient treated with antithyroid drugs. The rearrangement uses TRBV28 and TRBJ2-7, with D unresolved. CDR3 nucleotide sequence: TGTGCCACCATTAACTCCTACGAGCAGTACTTC. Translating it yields CATINSYEQYF.